One and the same sample provided the 13 T cell receptor beta chains below, sequenced in a study of T cell responses to AZD1222 COVID-19 vaccine. Assay: immunoSEQ multiplex PCR; the TCRdb copy retains only in-frame clones and omits some. The sample lists approximately 120,000 clones, around 85% occurring once. The sequencing here drew on peripheral blood, taken 28 days after the second AZD1222 dose. The origin of the receptors is an adult who received the AZD1222 COVID-19 vaccine.

The chain uses TRBV7-9 and TRBJ2-2; D assignment may be TRBD1 or TRBD2 (6 bases each). CDR1 and CDR2 from the germline V gene are SEHNR and FQNEAQ (reference sequence). V dropped 9 bases and J dropped 3 bases, with 17 bases sitting between them. This CDR3 contains 15 residues. The CDR3: CARGGRRADTGELFF. The CDR3 coding sequence is TGTGCCAGAGGGGGAAGGAGGGCTGACACCGGGGAGCTGTTTTTT.

The chain links TRBV3-1 (or the pseudogene TRBV3-2) to TRBJ2-5, with 7 nucleotides matching TRBD1. Trimming cost V 4 bases and J 0 bases; bases outside gene matches: 14. The CDR3 has 18 amino acids. Germline CDR1 and CDR2: LGHDT and YNNKEL (reference sequence). In nucleotides, the CDR3 is TGTGCCAGCAGCCGATCCTATGGGACAGCCAGTAACCAAGAGACCCAGTACTTC. Translating gives CASSRSYGTASNQETQYF.

This chain links TRBV5-1 with TRBJ1-1; D ambiguous. Germline V gene data show CDR1 as SGHRS and CDR2 as YFSETQ. V lost 0 bases and J lost 1, with 10 bases in between. This CDR3 comprises 15 residues. CDR3 bases: TGCGCCAGCAGCTTGGAGGTGACACAGAACACTGAAGCTTTCTTT. Its protein is CASSLEVTQNTEAFF.

V is TRBV18 and J is TRBJ1-1; perhaps TRBD1 as D (6 bases). Trimming cost V 2 bases and J 0 bases, with 7 bases left between them. Germline lookup yields CDR1 KGHSH and CDR2 LQKENI. The CDR3 extends over 14 amino acids. The CDR3 loop reads CASSPDRLNTEAFF. In DNA form, the CDR3 reads TGTGCCAGCTCACCAGACAGGCTGAACACTGAAGCTTTCTTT.

The chain couples TRBV30 to TRBJ2-7; the D gene could be TRBD1 or TRBD2 (5 bases each). Germline V lookup: CDR1 GTSNPN, CDR2 SVGIG (reference sequence). Trimming stripped 5 bases from V and 4 bases from J, with 6 bases between. The CDR3 extends over 10 amino acids. DNA for the CDR3: TGTGCCTGGGGGGGATACGAGCAGTACTTC. This translates into CAWGGYEQYF.

V gene TRBV13 combines with J gene TRBJ2-7; no clear D gene. V lost 3 bases and J 2 bases, leaving 8 bases between the germline ends. This CDR3 is 13 amino acids long. Germline CDR1 PRHDT, CDR2 FYEKMQ (reference sequence). CDR3 coding DNA: TGTGCCAGCAGCTTGCAGAGTACCTACGAGCAGTACTTC. This translates into CASSLQSTYEQYF. Filled out from reference TRBV13 and TRBJ2-7, the complete variable domain reads AAGVIQSPRHLIKEKRETATLKCYPIPRHDTVYWYQQGPGQDPQFLISFYEKMQSDKGSIPDRFSAQQFSDYHSELNMSSLELGDSALYFCASSLQSTYEQYFGPGTRLTVT.

The V call is TRBV6-5, the J call TRBJ2-2; 8 positions match TRBD1. Germline CDR1 reads MNHEY; CDR2 reads SVGAGI. The CDR3 length is 15 residues. Unmatched junction bases numbered 10, after V lost 6 bases and J lost 7 bases. The CDR3: CASSQWTGLSGELFF. The CDR3 DNA reads TGTGCCAGCAGCCAGTGGACAGGGTTAAGCGGGGAGCTGTTTTTT.

The V call is TRBV19, the J call TRBJ1-5; 8 bases map to TRBD1. V dropped 5 bases and J dropped 15; count of bases not matched to a gene: 6. Per germline, CDR1 LNHDA and CDR2 SQIVND (reference sequence). The CDR3 is 11 amino acids. Here the CDR3 DNA reads TGTGCCAGTAGTGGACAGGGCGCTCTGCATTTT. Its protein product is CASSGQGALHF. The whole variable domain, remainder taken from reference TRBV19 and TRBJ1-5, is DGGITQSPKYLFRKEGQNVTLSCEQNLNHDAMYWYRQDPGQGLRLIYYSQIVNDFQKGDIAEGYSVSREKKESFPLTVTSAQKNPTAFYLCASSGQGALHFGDGTRLSIL.

This clone has only a few counts. This sequence joins TRBV3-1 (or the pseudogene TRBV3-2) and TRBJ2-2; 7 bases line up with TRBD2. CDR3 length: 16 residues. The V and J ends lost 4 bases and 0 bases, in that order; junction bases with no gene match: 5. Germline V gives CDR1 LGHDT, CDR2 YNNKEL (reference sequence). CDR3 sequence: CASSPQRGANTGELFF. The CDR3 DNA follows: TGTGCCAGCAGCCCGCAGCGGGGAGCGAACACCGGGGAGCTGTTTTTT.

This clone occurred a few times. This chain connects TRBV5-1 to TRBJ2-3; D call uncertain. The V and J ends lost 0 bases and 0 bases respectively, with 8 bases between them. Germline assignment: CDR1 SGHRS and CDR2 YFSETQ. The CDR3 sequence is 15 residues long. CDR3 sequence reads: CASSLAQSSTDTQYF. The CDR3 DNA reads TGCGCCAGCAGCTTGGCGCAGTCTAGCACAGATACGCAGTATTTT.

This clone occurred once. The gene calls are TRBV5-1 and TRBJ2-3, with 7 bases that match TRBD2. The germline V gene has CDR1 SGHRS and CDR2 YFSETQ. V lost 0 bases, J lost 5 bases, and 6 bases stayed unmatched. The CDR3 length is 15 residues. The CDR3 DNA is TGCGCCAGCAGCTTGGGTGCGGGGGTTGTAGATACGCAGTATTTT. The encoded protein is CASSLGAGVVDTQYF.

The chain couples TRBV5-5 to TRBJ1-4; tentative D call: TRBD1 (6 bases). This CDR3 has 13 residues. The germline V and J ends were trimmed by 4 bases and 8 bases, with 12 bases remaining between them. Germline V CDR1 and CDR2: SGHKS, YYEKEE (reference sequence). CDR3 protein: CASSQTDREKLFF. In DNA form, the CDR3 reads TGTGCCAGCAGCCAAACGGACAGAGAAAAACTGTTTTTT.

The V and J genes are TRBV10-2 and TRBJ1-1, with unresolved D. CDR1 and CDR2 (germline): WSHSY, SAAADI. With 3 bases removed from V and 4 bases from J, the gap between germline ends came to 15 bases. The length of the CDR3 is 15 residues. The CDR3 reads CASSDGLSVGTEAFF. CDR3 bases: TGCGCCAGCAGTGACGGTCTCTCAGTGGGCACTGAAGCTTTCTTT.